This passage covers 9 T cell receptor beta chains from one sample sequenced in a study of OX40 agonist ivuxolimab in advanced cancers. Using immunoSEQ multiplex PCR, the repertoire was profiled, and TCRdb retains in-frame clones only, with some absent. The sample holds tens of thousands of clones; 84% are singletons and the top ten take more than 1.5%. This sample comprised CD4+ or CD8+ T cells sorted from blood, obtained in a trial of the OX40 agonist ivuxolimab. These receptors were obtained from an adult with an advanced solid tumor such as melanoma, head and neck, liver or kidney cancer.

The rearrangement links TRBV19 to TRBJ1-3, with D perhaps matching TRBD1 (5 bases). This CDR3 comprises 14 residues. Trimming removed 6 bases from V and 0 bases from J, with 9 bases in between. Per the germline V gene, CDR1 is LNHDA and CDR2 is SQIVND (reference sequence). CDR3 DNA sequence: TGTGCCAGTAGCTCAGGGAACTCTGGAAACACCATATATTTT. Protein product: CASSSGNSGNTIYF.

This clone came up once. The genes are TRBV27 and TRBJ1-5, with D perhaps matching TRBD1 (5 bases). Germline V gives CDR1 MNHEY, CDR2 SMNVEV (reference sequence). V dropped 5 bases and J dropped 7 bases, with 18 bases sitting between them. The CDR3 loop spans 15 amino acids. Here the CDR3 DNA reads TGTGCCAGCAGTCTCTATAGGGGATCAGGCCAGCCCCAGCATTTT. Translation gives CASSLYRGSGQPQHF.

This clone was detected a few times. The V gene is TRBV19, the J gene TRBJ2-1, with 12 nucleotides matching TRBD2. CDR1 LNHDA and CDR2 SQIVND come from the germline V gene (reference sequence). J lost 12 bases, V lost 5 bases, and 8 bases had no gene match. The CDR3 contains 14 residues. CDR3 protein: CASSLTRLAGAQFF. The DNA for the CDR3 is TGTGCCAGTAGTCTCACACGACTAGCGGGGGCGCAGTTCTTC.

The V and J genes are TRBV6-5 and TRBJ2-2; TRBD2 is a possible D gene (5 bases). V shed 6 bases and J shed 0 bases, with 11 bases lying between them. Looked up from germline, CDR1 is MNHEY and CDR2 is SVGAGI. CDR3 size: 15 residues. The CDR3 DNA reads as TGTGCCAGCAGCCTAGGACTTACGAACACCGGGGAGCTGTTTTTT. The encoded protein is CASSLGLTNTGELFF.

The chain carries TRBV2 and TRBJ2-7, with D possibly being TRBD2 (5 bases). Germline lookup yields CDR1 SNHLY and CDR2 FYNNEI. This CDR3 spans 13 amino acids. Trimming pared 4 bases from V and 7 bases from J, leaving 14 bases between. The CDR3 loop is CASSGSPGGEQYF. The DNA for the CDR3 is TGTGCCAGCAGTGGTAGCCCAGGCGGGGAGCAGTACTTC.

This chain connects TRBV30 to TRBJ2-7; possibly TRBD1 or TRBD2 for D (5 bases each). Germline CDR1 GTSNPN, CDR2 SVGIG (reference sequence). V lost 1 base to trimming and J lost 3 bases, with 13 bases between them. The CDR3 has 14 amino acids. This CDR3 reads CAWSGGDVGYEQYF. As DNA, the CDR3 is TGTGCCTGGAGTGGAGGGGACGTAGGCTACGAGCAGTACTTC.

This clone has only a few counts. The V and J genes are TRBV5-1 and TRBJ1-6; D gene ambiguous. The CDR3 runs to 14 residues. CDR1 is SGHRS and CDR2 is YFSETQ in the germline V gene. Deletions cut 1 base from V and 18 bases from J, with 20 bases between. CDR3 DNA: TGCGCCAGCAGCTTGTCCGGACGGACGGAGGCGCCCCACTTT. Encoded protein: CASSLSGRTEAPHF.

The CDR3 sequence: CASRAGRSSYEQYF. DNA of the CDR3: TGTGCCAGCCGAGCGGGCAGGTCTTCCTACGAGCAGTACTTC. The chain couples TRBV27 to TRBJ2-7, with D possibly TRBD2 on 6 matching bases. The germline V and J ends were trimmed by 8 bases and 1 base, with 15 bases remaining between them. Germline V gene sequence: CDR1 MNHEY, CDR2 SMNVEV (reference sequence). The CDR3 spans 14 residues.

V and J are TRBV7-2 and TRBJ2-1; a possible D gene is TRBD2 (6 bases). Germline V gene sequence: CDR1 SGHTA, CDR2 FQGNSA. Trimming took off 1 base at V and 5 bases at J, with 9 bases between the two ends. The CDR3 covers 14 residues. The CDR3 DNA reads as TGTGCCAGCAGCTTAGGCGCGGGGAACAATGAGCAGTTCTTC. This gives the protein CASSLGAGNNEQFF.